This TCR beta chain was identified during a study of CD8 T cells in Susac syndrome. Random-hexamer reverse transcription was applied to about 0.45 to 1 ug RNA. TCRdb analysed the immunoSEQ multiplex PCR reads with MiXCR anew, one entry per CDR3 protein. This table holds 70,000 to 85,000 distinct CDR3 sequences, around 96% found once. V lost 4 bases, J lost 4 bases, and 19 bases lay in between. Per germline, CDR1 SGHAT and CDR2 FQNNGV. The CDR3 extends over 16 amino acids. Sequencing input: CD8+ T cells from PBMCs. The chain links TRBV11-2 to TRBJ2-5; D possibly matches TRBD1 or TRBD2 (6 bases each). This TCR derives from a human donor with Susac syndrome. CDR3 sequence (DNA): TGTGCCAGCAGCTCCAGGGGCTCGTGGGGGGCAGAGACCCAGTACTTC. This sequence encodes CASSSRGSWGAETQYF.